These 25 T cell receptor beta chains were all obtained from the same sample, sequenced in a study of shared clonotypes between healthy human individuals. Sequencing was performed with immunoSEQ multiplex PCR; in TCRdb, only in-frame clones are kept and a portion is missing. The sample shows roughly 490,000 clones, 76% of them seen only once. The source material was PBMCs. The receptors were gathered from a woman between 35 and 50 years old in good health. Some clones in this sample may be carry-over from other donors' samples.

This chain joins TRBV28 and TRBJ1-2; D is unresolved. The CDR3 extends over 12 amino acids. V gave up 6 bases and J gave up 4 bases, with 9 bases separating them. Germline V gene lookup returns CDR1 MDHEN and CDR2 SYDVKM. This CDR3 reads CASRRFPYGYTF. The CDR3 DNA reads TGTGCCAGCAGGCGTTTCCCCTATGGCTACACCTTC.

The rearrangement links TRBV10-3 to TRBJ2-7; TRBD1 agrees at 7 bases. J was trimmed by 0 bases and V by 3 bases; bases with no gene match: 2. Germline-derived CDR1 and CDR2 are ENHRY and SYGVKD. This CDR3 is 14 amino acids long. DNA of the CDR3: TGTGCCATCAGTGATCCAGGGGGCTCCTACGAGCAGTACTTC. This gives the protein CAISDPGGSYEQYF.

V is TRBV10-3 and J is TRBJ1-2; D may be TRBD1 (5 bases). The CDR3 is 17 residues long. CDR1 ENHRY and CDR2 SYGVKD come from the germline V gene. V dropped 4 bases and J dropped 2 bases, with 20 bases sitting between them. DNA for the CDR3: TGTGCCATCAGTGGGAGTAGGGGAAGTAAAGGGAACTATGGCTACACCTTC. Translating it yields CAISGSRGSKGNYGYTF.

This sequence joins TRBV28 and TRBJ2-3; D possibly matches TRBD1 or TRBD2 (5 bases each). The CDR3 extends over 14 amino acids. V dropped 5 bases and J dropped 0 bases, with 9 bases sitting between them. CDR1 and CDR2 (germline): MDHEN, SYDVKM. CDR3 coding DNA: TGTGCCAGCAGTACCCGGGACAGCACAGATACGCAGTATTTT. Translation: CASSTRDSTDTQYF.

With regard to this clone: One end of the junction fails to match germline, which may point to a read error. Other DNA variants within this sample encode the same CDR3. This chain connects TRBV28 to TRBJ2-7; 7 bases match TRBD2. This CDR3 region has 14 residues. The germline gives CDR1 MDHEN, CDR2 SYDVKM. The CDR3 DNA sequence: TGCGCCAGCAACCTGCCCGGGAGGCCCTACGAGCAGTACTTC. Its translation is CASNLPGRPYEQYF.

The rearrangement links TRBV7-9 to TRBJ2-7, with D possibly being TRBD1 (6 bases). In germline, CDR1 is SEHNR, CDR2 FQNEAQ (reference sequence). The CDR3 has 14 residues. Between the trimmed V and J ends, which lost 5 bases and 2 bases, there was a span of 13 bases. The CDR3 bases are TGTGCCAGCAGCCGCACAGGGCCCACCTACGAGCAGTACTTC. Translated: CASSRTGPTYEQYF.

J is TRBJ1-3 and V is TRBV19; D is perhaps TRBD1 (5 bases). The CDR3 is 14 residues long. Germline V lookup: CDR1 LNHDA, CDR2 SQIVND (reference sequence). V was trimmed by 6 bases and J by 2 bases, leaving 11 bases between them. DNA of the CDR3: TGTGCCAGTAGGAACCAGGGAGCTGGAAACACCATATATTTT. Protein product: CASRNQGAGNTIYF.

This clone came up once. The rearrangement uses TRBV21-1 and TRBJ2-5; TRBD2, the table's D call, was not compared with the DNA. TRBV21-1 is listed as a pseudogene. The CDR3 length is 16 residues. The DNA for the CDR3 is TGTGCCAGCAGCAATGGATCCCCGGGGGTGCGAGAGACCCAGTACTTC. This encodes CASSNGSPGVRETQYF.

This clone came up once. The V and J genes are TRBV6-5 and TRBJ1-2; tentatively, D is TRBD1 (6 bases). The CDR3 is 16 residues long. Per germline, CDR1 MNHEY and CDR2 SVGAGI. The V end lost 0 bases, the J end lost 4 bases, and 15 bases lay between the germline ends. The CDR3 DNA follows: TGTGCCAGCAGTTACTCGCCTACGGACAGCCCCTATGGCTACACCTTC. Translation gives CASSYSPTDSPYGYTF.

This rearrangement joins TRBV30 to TRBJ2-5; D is unclear. The CDR3 covers 15 residues. The V and J ends lost 3 bases and 4 bases respectively, with 18 bases between them. In germline, CDR1 is GTSNPN, CDR2 SVGIG (reference sequence). The CDR3: CAWRTGSGRGETQYF. The CDR3 DNA sequence: TGTGCCTGGAGGACTGGGTCCGGGCGAGGAGAGACCCAGTACTTC.

V gene TRBV30 combines with J gene TRBJ2-5; TRBD2 matches at 7 bases. The end of the DNA is better explained by TRBJ2-7, so the J call may be wrong. Germline values: CDR1 GTSNPN, CDR2 SVGIG (reference sequence). The CDR3 has 14 residues. DNA of the CDR3: TGTGCCTGGAGTGGGACTAGTCTGAGGGACGAGCAGTACTTC. It specifies CAWSGTSLRDEQYF.

The J gene is TRBJ2-7, the V gene TRBV5-4; 11 bases match TRBD1. The V segment lost 7 bases and the J segment 7 bases; nucleotides outside the gene matches: 4. Germline V gene sequence: CDR1 SGHNT, CDR2 YYREEE (reference sequence). There are 12 residues in the CDR3. CDR3 loop: CASGQGAREQYF. CDR3 DNA: TGTGCCAGCGGACAGGGGGCGCGGGAGCAGTACTTC. Combining the CDR3 with reference TRBV5-4 and TRBJ2-7 gives the whole variable domain ETGVTQSPTHLIKTRGQQVTLRCSSQSGHNTVSWYQQALGQGPQFIFQYYREEENGRGNFPPRFSGLQFPNYSSELNVNALELDDSALYLCASGQGAREQYFGPGTRLTVT.

The V gene is TRBV27, the J gene TRBJ2-7; TRBD2 matches 12 bases. After removal of 7 bases from V and 4 bases from J, the junction contained 5 bases not matched to a gene. This CDR3 region has 14 residues. The germline CDR1 and CDR2 sequences are MNHEY and SMNVEV (reference sequence). CDR3 residues: CASIGTSGSYEQYF. CDR3 nucleotides: TGTGCCAGCATTGGGACTAGCGGGTCGTACGAGCAGTACTTC.

The chain recombines TRBV6-6 with TRBJ2-7, with 8 bases identical to TRBD1. Germline V gene data show CDR1 as MNHNY and CDR2 as SVGAGI (reference sequence). The CDR3 has 15 amino acids. The V and J ends lost 5 bases and 0 bases, in that order; junction bases with no gene match: 6. Here the CDR3 reads CASSATGESSYEQYF. The DNA of the CDR3 is TGTGCCAGCAGTGCGACAGGGGAGAGCTCCTACGAGCAGTACTTC.

V and J are TRBV27 and TRBJ2-7; 13 bases fit TRBD2. The CDR3 has 15 amino acids. Germline-derived CDR1 and CDR2 are MNHEY and SMNVEV (reference sequence). Losses at the gene ends were 5 bases for V and 6 bases for J; bases not matched to a gene: 7. The CDR3, as DNA: TGTGCCAGCAGTCCCGGACTAGCGGGAGTTCTCGAGCAGTACTTC. This sequence encodes CASSPGLAGVLEQYF.

The chain uses TRBV19 and TRBJ1-2, with 8 bases identical to TRBD1. Per the germline V gene, CDR1 is LNHDA and CDR2 is SQIVND (reference sequence). V dropped 5 bases and J dropped 2; count of bases not matched to a gene: 4. The CDR3 runs 14 residues. Here the CDR3 reads CASSRDRKNYGYTF. The CDR3 nucleotides are TGTGCCAGTAGTCGGGACAGGAAAAACTATGGCTACACCTTC.

The chain joins TRBV18 to TRBJ2-7, with D possibly being TRBD1 or TRBD2 (5 bases each). The CDR3 loop spans 13 amino acids. V gave up 3 bases and J gave up 6 bases, with 12 bases separating them. Germline V gives CDR1 KGHSH, CDR2 LQKENI. CDR3 residues: CASSPIGESEQYF. The CDR3 DNA is TGTGCCAGCTCACCGATAGGGGAGAGCGAGCAGTACTTC.

The CDR3 coding sequence is TGTGCCAGCAGGCCGGGCCGACAGGGAGATGAAAAACTGTTTTTT. Its protein product is CASRPGRQGDEKLFF. The V gene is TRBV5-4, the J gene TRBJ1-4; 7 bases are a match to TRBD1. The germline CDR1 and CDR2 sequences are SGHNT and YYREEE (reference sequence). The length of the CDR3 is 15 residues. With V trimmed by 5 bases and J by 6 bases, 10 bases remained unmatched.

This chain connects TRBV29-1 to TRBJ2-3, with D possibly being TRBD2 (7 bases). V lost 4 bases and J 5 bases, leaving 16 bases between the germline ends. The CDR3 length is 14 residues. Per germline, CDR1 SQVTM and CDR2 ANQGSEA. The CDR3 DNA sequence: TGCAGCGTTGGAGGGAGGGGGGCCAGAGATACGCAGTATTTT. Protein sequence: CSVGGRGARDTQYF.

In the case of this clone: This may be a read error, as it is one base from a much larger clone. This chain joins TRBV11-2 and TRBJ2-2; TRBD1 matches at 8 bases. CDR1 is SGHAT, CDR2 FQNNGV, per germline. This CDR3 region has 16 residues. CDR3 coding DNA: TGTGCCTGCAGCACAGGACAGGGAACGAACACCGGGGAGCTGTTTTTT. This translates into CACSTGQGTNTGELFF.

This chain connects TRBV7-9 to TRBJ2-5; no firm D call. Matching the DNA end better, TRBJ2-7 makes the J call doubtful. This CDR3 has 16 amino acids. From germline, CDR1 is SEHNR and CDR2 FQNEAQ (reference sequence). The DNA of the CDR3 is TGTGCCAGCAGCCTCAGTTTCCCCGGACCCTCCTACGAGCAGTACTTC. This translates into CASSLSFPGPSYEQYF.

The chain recombines TRBV7-8 with TRBJ2-2, with TRBD1 matching over 7 bases. Trimming removed 5 bases from V and 5 bases from J; junction bases left unmatched: 8. Germline lookup yields CDR1 SGHVS and CDR2 FQNEAQ. This CDR3 spans 15 amino acids. This chain's CDR3 is CASSKQDRTTGELFF. The CDR3 nucleotides read TGTGCCAGCAGCAAACAGGACAGGACTACCGGGGAGCTGTTTTTT. Combining the CDR3 with reference TRBV7-8 and TRBJ2-2 gives the whole variable domain GAGVSQSPRYKVAKRGQDVALRCDPISGHVSLFWYQQALGQGPEFLTYFQNEAQLDKSGLPSDRFFAERPEGSVSTLKIQRTQQEDSAVYLCASSKQDRTTGELFFGEGSRLTVL.

This clone has a count of ten or more. The chain employs TRBV7-9 and TRBJ2-5; D is possibly TRBD2 (6 bases). V was trimmed by 4 bases and J by 3 bases, leaving 18 bases between them. CDR1 and CDR2 (germline): SEHNR, FQNEAQ (reference sequence). The CDR3 sequence is 16 residues long. The CDR3 DNA reads TGTGCCAGCAGCTCCTTCCCCAGTAGCGGAGAAGAGACCCAGTACTTC. Its translation: CASSSFPSSGEETQYF.

Of note for this clone: Additional DNA sequences in this sample encode the identical CDR3. The chain recombines TRBV19 with TRBJ2-7, with D possibly matching TRBD2 (5 bases). This CDR3 is 14 amino acids long. V shed 5 bases and J shed 2 bases, with 13 bases lying between them. CDR1 is LNHDA, CDR2 SQIVND, per germline (reference sequence). As DNA, the CDR3 is TGTGCCAGTAGTCCTCGAGAGGGCCCCTACGAGCAGTACTTC. As protein: CASSPREGPYEQYF.

V is TRBV7-2 and J is TRBJ2-1; 9 bases align to TRBD2. Unmatched junction bases numbered 10, after V lost 5 bases and J lost 5 bases. Germline CDR1 SGHTA, CDR2 FQGNSA. CDR3 length: 16 amino acids. As DNA, the CDR3 is TGTGCCAGCAGCCACCCAGCGGAGCGGGAGGACAATGAGCAGTTCTTC. This translates into CASSHPAEREDNEQFF. The whole variable domain, filled in from reference TRBV7-2 and TRBJ2-1, reads GAGVSQSPSNKVTEKGKDVELRCDPISGHTALYWYRQSLGQGLEFLIYFQGNSAPDKSGLPSDRFSAERTGGSVSTLTIQRTQQEDSAVYLCASSHPAEREDNEQFFGPGTRLTVL.